What follows describes a single T cell receptor beta chain. The target of this receptor is not known. Nothing much larger sits one base from this clone, and base qualities are not available. This entry belongs to a study of cytomegalovirus exposure and HLA in healthy donors (dated by TCRdb to 2016 to 2017). With regard to the full study: In an earlier analysis of roughly 500 of the donors, about 270 Gb of sequence data and some 100 million unique TCR beta sequences from about 190 million T cells were reported. A few DR-DQ haplotypes were treated as single units for association and clustering because of strong linkage in the cohort. Donor age, sex, ethnicity and CMV serostatus were compiled together with the repertoire data. To decide whether each TCR beta V gene segment behaved as functional or pseudogenic, an earlier analysis of over 500 of the donors relied on high-throughput TCR beta sequencing. Among approximately 370 genotyped donors of the cohort, an average of roughly 230,000 unique TCR beta nucleotide sequences was sequenced per donor, of which roughly 17% were non-productive. All discovery cohort repertoires had been generated using a single sequencing platform. Roughly 320 gigabases of sequencing data and 91 million or so unique TCR sequences made up an early release that covered fewer than 650 HLA-typed donors. A later analysis re-examined previously published TCR beta repertoires from several hundred donors and added high-resolution HLA genotyping to investigate patterns of TCR occurrence. Of the roughly 430 genotyped donors, approximately 83% fell in the genetic ancestry cluster associated with self-reported Caucasian donors. The study combined high-throughput TCR immunosequencing, statistical association of individual TCRs with disease status, and machine learning to predict cytomegalovirus infection status. Typing coverage varied by locus: roughly 620-640 donors for A, B, C, DRB1 and DQB1; around 560 for DQA1; approximately 610 for DPA1; 450 to 480 for DPB1. Rather than drawing on any new phenotypic data, the later analysis identified candidate immune exposures from TCR beta sequences and the way those sequences occurred across donors. The T cell repertoires of several hundred subjects were profiled by immunosequencing and related to cytomegalovirus serostatus. The study was designed to test whether signatures of past pathogen exposure could be identified by cataloging public T cell receptors. A later genetic analysis took genome-wide SNP genotypes for 398 of the 666 donors and used that subset as a discovery cohort. Both class I and class II loci were covered by HLA typing, at four-digit resolution. Besides the first cohort of 550 to 750 subjects, a separate validation cohort made up of roughly 120 different subjects was used.

The junction carries 18 bases between V and J, which are trimmed by 5 bases and 5 bases respectively. From cysteine to phenylalanine, the CDR3 is 15 amino acids long. Of the read, only the CDR3 DNA is kept; its 45 bases are in frame from base 1. The germline V gene (reference sequence) provides CDR1 SEHNR and CDR2 FQNEAQ. The full study reports these points: HLA typing was unavailable for some donors at each locus, so association tests used only the typed subset. When HLA alleles, especially DR and DQ, strongly co-occurred, TCR associations were difficult to assign to individual alleles. In a later analysis, HLA-associated TCR beta chains showed more clonal expansion and lower generation probabilities than non-associated chains that were equally common. A further reported finding was that TCR beta sequences accurately predicted the HLA-A and HLA-B alleles for most subjects in the first cohort. According to the authors, the approach could potentially be generalized to other disease states and immunological phenotypes. Linkage disequilibrium might explain the correlated functional status among segregating V segments, but an unknown experimental factor could not be ruled out. Broadly in line with IMGT annotations, most TCR beta V segments showed up in productive rearrangements about 90% or about 30% of the time in an earlier analysis of under 700 of the donors. According to a later genetic analysis, donors in an Asian-associated ancestry cluster had fewer N-insertions in productive TCRs than the roughly 670-donor mean. Because the 87-base-pair reads could not distinguish some IMGT-functional V segments, including TRBV6-2 and TRBV6-3, those segments were excluded. Most TCR sequences were seen in very few donors, while some public TCRs were found in many individuals. According to a later analysis, TCR association rates differed among HLA loci, with DRB1 alleles showing the most associated TCRs and HLA-C alleles showing the fewest. V-gene and J-gene trimming of TCR beta chains was associated with a missense DCLRE1C variant in a later genetic analysis, and the association was replicated in an independent cohort. In a later analysis, several top co-occurrence clusters were reported to appear linked to parvovirus B19, influenza, CMV and Epstein-Barr virus. The presence/absence analyses assumed that sequencing depth was roughly uniform across donors, and that assumption may not be true. In this cohort, only TCR beta chains were sequenced, and detectable features were limited by the absence of alpha or paired-chain data. In vitro tests confirmed that a few of the cytomegalovirus-associated TCR beta chains recognize cytomegalovirus antigens. A later analysis associated 15,000 or so TCR beta sequences with specific HLA alleles at a false discovery rate of 0.05. The classifier was reported to diagnose cytomegalovirus status with high specificity and sensitivity in both the original and validation cohorts. For the cohort, immune exposure information was limited to CMV serostatus. Because counts were too low, roughly 16 rarely observed V segments, including chromosome 9 orphons, were excluded from the earlier analysis of 500 to 700 of the donors. A group of highly shared sequence variants was considered likely to be a technical artifact of the sequencing pipeline. According to a later analysis, most CMV-associated TCR beta chains appeared to be HLA-restricted, and the HLA associations seemed to be driven largely by CMV exposure. The study gave a list of 150 to 200 TCR beta chains associated with cytomegalovirus.

The cohort comprised several hundred healthy bone marrow donors. All cohort members were sampled while nominally healthy, although unrecorded immune exposures were likely present. The donor was CMV seropositive and belonged to the group of 250 to 300 seropositive cohort members. A peripheral blood sample was provided by each donor, and peripheral blood mononuclear cells were used for TCR beta sequencing. The Qiagen DNeasy Blood Extraction Kit was used to extract genomic DNA from the blood cell samples. The protocol used for the library was the immunoSEQ multiplex PCR assay. A mixture of 60 forward primers for TCR Vbeta segments and 13 reverse primers for TCR Jbeta segments was used in the multiplex PCR. Amplification of the CDR3 region of rearranged TCR beta genes was performed with a multiplex PCR assay on genomic DNA. The Illumina HiSeq System was used to sequence the amplified TCR beta libraries as 87-base-pair reads. Per the original workflow: A later analysis counted 65 million to 90 million unique TCR beta chains across the roughly 700 repertoires, and around 9.9 million of these chains were shared by at least two donors. To remove PCR and sequencing errors, raw reads were error-corrected and collapsed into unique sequences using a nearest-neighbor algorithm that merged closely related sequences. V, D and J gene segments were assigned by aligning CDR3 sequences to IMGT reference sequences. For a sequence to be retained, at least a six-nucleotide match to both a V gene segment and a J gene segment was required. A rearrangement counted as productive if the CDR3 had no stop codons and remained in frame with V and J, and every other rearrangement counted as non-productive. Following IMGT convention, CDR3 was defined as the stretch from the second conserved V-encoded cysteine to the conserved J-encoded phenylalanine. Sequences without an unambiguous match to a single V gene segment were excluded from the earlier analysis of a few hundred of the donors. In an earlier analysis of 450 to 700 of the donors, V segments were called functional above 56.7% productive rearrangements and were called segregating when the between-donor standard deviation exceeded 5%. A statistical classification framework was developed to diagnose cytomegalovirus status using the catalog of TCR beta chain sequences. A later analysis assigned V and J genes by comparing TCR nucleotide sequences with IMGT/GENE-DB human TR gene sequences. A later analysis assigned CDR3 sequences and most-parsimonious VDJ recombination scenarios with the TCRdist pipeline. In a later analysis, each TCR beta chain was defined by its CDR3 amino acid sequence together with its V-gene family, and reads without a unique V-gene family were excluded. A later analysis removed several hundred highly shared, low-generation-probability nucleotide sequences to deal with suspected cross-contamination and a sequencing artifact. A later analysis calculated a clonal expansion index for each public chain from normalized within-repertoire ranks of inferred template counts. A later analysis computed generation probabilities with a VDJ recombination model fitted to out-of-frame rearrangements, and checked the results against IGoR. In a later analysis, TCR-TCR, TCR-HLA and TCR-CMV co-occurrence was scored with hypergeometric tests, and a repertoire-size bias correction was applied to TCR pairs. To estimate false discovery rates, a later analysis permuted the HLA or CMV assignments 20 times. In a later analysis, co-occurring TCRs were grouped using DBSCAN, and TCRdist sequence similarity was added for clustering within HLA-allele-positive subsets. Co-occurrence clustering excluded repertoires with fewer than 30,000 or more than 120,000 public chains, plus five with anomalous nucleotide sharing. Held by TCRdb, this immuneACCESS table contains in-frame sequences only and omits some clones. Under half of the omission traces to an unresolved V gene where checked; the cause of the rest is unknown. That table supplies the V and J calls and clone size; D and trimming were determined from the DNA. This sample has under 200,000 clones in its table, and 55% to 70% of those were observed once. In total, the top ten clones hold less than 3% of the sample.

This chain joins TRBV7-9 to TRBJ2-5, with the D segment identity uncertain. Sequenced material: PBMCs. The TCR originated in a middle-aged woman in good health and CMV-seropositive. The nucleotides read TGTGCCAGCAGCCGCAGTCGGGTCCAGTGGGAGACCCAGTACTTC. Its product reads: CASSRSRVQWETQYF.